This T cell receptor beta chain was identified in a study of blood T cell repertoires in COVID-19. Across the study: COVID-19 samples, acute and convalescent, were from the United States, Italy and Spain. From T cells, B-cell-depleted T cells, or PBMCs came the material, which was cDNA or gDNA.

Authors' analysis steps: Estimated nucleated cell counts came from reference gene primer amplification. Assay: immunoSEQ multiplex PCR; the TCRdb copy retains only in-frame clones and omits some. That table supplies the V and J calls and clone size; D and trimming were determined from the DNA. The sample has about 240,000 clones; over 70% are singletons. The V gene end was trimmed by 6 bases and the J gene end by 8 bases; junction bases not matched to a gene: 9. Per the germline V gene, CDR1 is MGHDK and CDR2 is SYGVNS. The CDR3 totals 13 residues. Input material: peripheral blood. The TCR comes from a woman aged 80 or older with acute or convalescent COVID-19. J is TRBJ1-2 and V is TRBV25-1, with TRBD1 matching over 7 bases. CDR3 residues: CASRLTGREGYTF. CDR3 nucleotide sequence: TGTGCCAGCAGACTGACAGGGCGGGAAGGCTACACCTTC.